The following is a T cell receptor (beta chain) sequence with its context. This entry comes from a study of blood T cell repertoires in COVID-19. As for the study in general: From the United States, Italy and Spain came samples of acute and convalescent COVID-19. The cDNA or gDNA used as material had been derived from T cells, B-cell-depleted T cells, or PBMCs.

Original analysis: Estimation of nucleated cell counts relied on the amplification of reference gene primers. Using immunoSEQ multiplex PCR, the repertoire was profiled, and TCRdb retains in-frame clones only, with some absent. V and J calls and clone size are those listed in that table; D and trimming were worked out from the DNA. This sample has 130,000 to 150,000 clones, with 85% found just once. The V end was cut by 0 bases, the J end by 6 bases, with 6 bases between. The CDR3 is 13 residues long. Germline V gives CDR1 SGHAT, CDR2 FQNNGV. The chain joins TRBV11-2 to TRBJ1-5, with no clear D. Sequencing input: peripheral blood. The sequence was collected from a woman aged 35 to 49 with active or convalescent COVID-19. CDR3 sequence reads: CASSLERGQPQHF. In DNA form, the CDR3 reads TGTGCCAGCAGCTTAGAACGAGGTCAGCCCCAGCATTTT.